This T cell receptor (beta chain) was obtained from a study of blood T cell repertoires in COVID-19 (dated by TCRdb to 2019 to 2021). For context, the study as a whole: Samples from collaborators originated in the United States, Italy and Spain and spanned both the acute and convalescent phases of COVID-19. The material from the prospective study consisted of cDNA or gDNA derived from T cells, B-cell-depleted T cells, or PBMCs. Deeply sampled blood TCRbeta repertoires from subjects exposed to, actively infected with, or recovered from COVID-19 were included in the dataset. The repertoires were made available in a free public database intended to serve as a resource for research on the immune response to SARS-CoV-2. The samples were drawn from two sources: the first 160 participants of the ongoing ImmuneRACE study, and 950 to 1,500 subjects contributed by 6 global collaborators. A de-identified subject ID, COVID-19 status, age in years and sex were almost always included in the sample metadata. Where available, HLA class I and class II types were taken from metadata supplied by the sample provider and were not determined by assay-based typing.

TCRbeta CDR3 regions were amplified from genomic DNA by means of the immunoSEQ Assay, a bias-controlled multiplex PCR. The paper's processing steps were these. The number of nucleated cells in each sample was estimated by amplification of reference gene primers within the assay. Sequence reads were collapsed and filtered to measure the absolute abundance of every unique TCRbeta CDR3 rearrangement. For each sample, productive Simpson clonality was calculated by taking the square root of Simpson's diversity index across productive rearrangements. TCRdb took this table from immuneACCESS and kept in-frame rearrangements with V and J called. Such tables lack part of the clones; where checked against another copy, unresolved V genes explain under half of the gap, and the rest is unexplained. V and J calls and clone size are copied from that table; D and trimming were computed from the DNA. This sample has roughly 100,000 clones in its table, and approximately 82% of those were observed once. 10% of the sample is in the top ten clones.

Points on this clone: The target of this receptor is not known. Base qualities are missing; no much larger clone stands one base away.

The collaborating institutions used their own protocols to collect whole blood in K2EDTA tubes. For TCRbeta analysis, collaborators shipped samples in one of three forms: frozen whole blood, isolated PBMCs, or DNA extracted from either of those sample types. Trimming accounts for 3 bases at V and 1 base at J, while the number of junction bases matched to no gene is 4. For CDR1 and CDR2, the germline V gene (reference sequence) lists GTSNPN and SVGIG. Measured from the cysteine to the phenylalanine, the CDR3 is 15 residues long. The entry retains the CDR3 DNA only, 45 bases that are in frame from base 1. Broad study findings and their caveats: The amount of clinical and demographic metadata varied by source and participant and was provided uncurated.

The clonotype was recovered from a man between 65 and 85 years old with acute or convalescent COVID-19. The material sequenced was peripheral blood. Recombination connected TRBV30 to TRBJ2-3; 10 bases in the junction line up with TRBD2. Here is the DNA: TGTGCCTGGAGAATCGGGACTAGCGGCACAGATACGCAGTATTTT. Its translation reads: CAWRIGTSGTDTQYF.